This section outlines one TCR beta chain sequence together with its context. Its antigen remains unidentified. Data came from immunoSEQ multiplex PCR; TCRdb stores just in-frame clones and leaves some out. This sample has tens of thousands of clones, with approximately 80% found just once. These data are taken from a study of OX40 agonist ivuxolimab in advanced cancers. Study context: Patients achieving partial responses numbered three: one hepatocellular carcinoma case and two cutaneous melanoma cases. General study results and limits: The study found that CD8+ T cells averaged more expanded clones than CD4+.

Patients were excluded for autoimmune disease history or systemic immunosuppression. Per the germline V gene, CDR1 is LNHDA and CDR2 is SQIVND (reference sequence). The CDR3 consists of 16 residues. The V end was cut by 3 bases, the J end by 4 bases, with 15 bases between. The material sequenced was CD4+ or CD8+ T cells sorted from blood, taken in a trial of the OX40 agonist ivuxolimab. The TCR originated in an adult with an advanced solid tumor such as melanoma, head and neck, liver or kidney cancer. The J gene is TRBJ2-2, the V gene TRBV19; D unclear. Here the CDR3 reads CASSMWGSLGTGELFF. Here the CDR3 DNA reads TGTGCCAGTAGTATGTGGGGTTCCCTCGGCACCGGGGAGCTGTTTTTT.